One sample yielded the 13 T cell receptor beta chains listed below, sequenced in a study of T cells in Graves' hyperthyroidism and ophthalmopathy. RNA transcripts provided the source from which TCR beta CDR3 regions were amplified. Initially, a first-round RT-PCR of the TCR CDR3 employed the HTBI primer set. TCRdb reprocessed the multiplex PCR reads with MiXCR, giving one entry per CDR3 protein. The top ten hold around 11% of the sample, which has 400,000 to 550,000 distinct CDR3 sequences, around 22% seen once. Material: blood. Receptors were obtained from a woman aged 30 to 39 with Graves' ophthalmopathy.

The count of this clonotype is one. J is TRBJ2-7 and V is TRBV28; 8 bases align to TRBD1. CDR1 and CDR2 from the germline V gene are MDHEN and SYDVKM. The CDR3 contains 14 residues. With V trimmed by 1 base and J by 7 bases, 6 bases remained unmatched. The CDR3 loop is CASSLSGGANEQYF. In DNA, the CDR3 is TGTGCCAGCAGTTTATCAGGGGGCGCGAATGAGCAGTACTTC.

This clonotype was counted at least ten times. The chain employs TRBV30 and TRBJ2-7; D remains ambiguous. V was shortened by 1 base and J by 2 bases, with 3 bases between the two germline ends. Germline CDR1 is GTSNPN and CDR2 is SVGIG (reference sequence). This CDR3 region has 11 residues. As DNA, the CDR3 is TGTGCCTGGAGTGCGGCCTACGAGCAGTACTTC. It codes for CAWSAAYEQYF. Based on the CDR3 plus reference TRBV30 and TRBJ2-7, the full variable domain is SQTIHQWPATLVQPVGSPLSLECTVEGTSNPNLYWYRQAAGRGLQLLFYSVGIGQISSEVPQNLSASRPQDRQFILSSKKLLLSDSGFYLCAWSAAYEQYFGPGTRLTVT.

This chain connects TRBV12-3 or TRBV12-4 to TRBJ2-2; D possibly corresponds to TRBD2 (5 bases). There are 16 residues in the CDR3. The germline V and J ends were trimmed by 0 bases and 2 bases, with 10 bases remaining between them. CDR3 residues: CASSLAYGENTGELFF. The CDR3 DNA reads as TGTGCCAGCAGTTTAGCTTACGGGGAAAACACCGGGGAGCTGTTTTTT.

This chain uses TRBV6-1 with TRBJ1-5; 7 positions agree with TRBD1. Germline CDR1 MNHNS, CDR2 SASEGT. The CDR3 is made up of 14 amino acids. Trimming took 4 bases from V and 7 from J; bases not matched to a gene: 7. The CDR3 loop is CASSGEGAEQPQHF. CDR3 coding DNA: TGTGCCAGCAGTGGGGAGGGGGCCGAGCAGCCCCAGCATTTT.

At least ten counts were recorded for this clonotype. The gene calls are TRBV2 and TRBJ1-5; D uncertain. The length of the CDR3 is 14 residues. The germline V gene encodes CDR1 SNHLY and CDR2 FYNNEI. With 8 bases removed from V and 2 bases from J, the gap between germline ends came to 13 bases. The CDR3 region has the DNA TGTGCCAGCGGTCTAGGACCGCGCAATCAGCCCCAGCATTTT. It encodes CASGLGPRNQPQHF.

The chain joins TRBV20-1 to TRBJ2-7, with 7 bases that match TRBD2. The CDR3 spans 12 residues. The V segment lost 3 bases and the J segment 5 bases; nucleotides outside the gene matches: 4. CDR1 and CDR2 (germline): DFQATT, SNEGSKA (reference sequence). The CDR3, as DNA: TGCAGTGCTAGCTGGGAGGGAGACGAGCAGTACTTC. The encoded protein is CSASWEGDEQYF.

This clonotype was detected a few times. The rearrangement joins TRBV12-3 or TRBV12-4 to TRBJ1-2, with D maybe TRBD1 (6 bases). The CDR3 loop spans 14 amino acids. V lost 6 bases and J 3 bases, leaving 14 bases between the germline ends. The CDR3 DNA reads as TGTGCCAGCAGGCGACAGGTTAGAGACTATGGCTACACCTTC. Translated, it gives CASRRQVRDYGYTF.

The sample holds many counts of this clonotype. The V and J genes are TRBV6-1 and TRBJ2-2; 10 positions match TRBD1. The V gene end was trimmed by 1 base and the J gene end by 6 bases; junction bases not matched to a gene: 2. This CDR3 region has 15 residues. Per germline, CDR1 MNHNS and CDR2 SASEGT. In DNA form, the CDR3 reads TGTGCCAGCAGTGAAGGACAGGGGGCACCCGGGGAGCTGTTTTTT. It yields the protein CASSEGQGAPGELFF.

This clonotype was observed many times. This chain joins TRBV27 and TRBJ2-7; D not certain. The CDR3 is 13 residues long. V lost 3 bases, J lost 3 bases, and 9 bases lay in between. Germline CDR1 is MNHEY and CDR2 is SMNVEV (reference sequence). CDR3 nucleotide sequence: TGTGCCAGCAGTTTCGGCGTGGACTACGAGCAGTACTTC. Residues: CASSFGVDYEQYF.

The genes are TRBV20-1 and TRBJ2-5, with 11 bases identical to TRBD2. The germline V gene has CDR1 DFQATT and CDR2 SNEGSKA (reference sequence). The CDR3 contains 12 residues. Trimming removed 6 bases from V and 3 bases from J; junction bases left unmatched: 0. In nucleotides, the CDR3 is TGCAGTGCGGGACTAGCGGAAGAGACCCAGTACTTC. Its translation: CSAGLAEETQYF.

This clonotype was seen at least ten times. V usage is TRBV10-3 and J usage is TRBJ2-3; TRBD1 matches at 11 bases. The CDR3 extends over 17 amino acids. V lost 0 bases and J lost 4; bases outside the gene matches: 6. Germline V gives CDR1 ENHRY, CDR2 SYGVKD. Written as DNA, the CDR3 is TGTGCCATCAGTGAGTCCCGGACAGGGGGCGTCGCAGATACGCAGTATTTT. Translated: CAISESRTGGVADTQYF.

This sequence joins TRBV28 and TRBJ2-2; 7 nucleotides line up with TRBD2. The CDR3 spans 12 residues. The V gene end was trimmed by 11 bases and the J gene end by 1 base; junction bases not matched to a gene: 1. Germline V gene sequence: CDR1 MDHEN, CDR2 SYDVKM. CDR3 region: CAGGGNTGELFF. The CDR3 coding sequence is TGTGCCGGGGGGGGGAACACCGGGGAGCTGTTTTTT.

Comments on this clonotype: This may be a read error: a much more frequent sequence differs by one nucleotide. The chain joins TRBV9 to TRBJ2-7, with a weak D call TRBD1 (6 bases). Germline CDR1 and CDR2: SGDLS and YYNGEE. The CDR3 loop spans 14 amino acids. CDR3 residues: CAISDRDNSYEQYF. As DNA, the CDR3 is TGTGCCATCAGCGACCGGGACAACTCCTACGAGCAGTACTTC.